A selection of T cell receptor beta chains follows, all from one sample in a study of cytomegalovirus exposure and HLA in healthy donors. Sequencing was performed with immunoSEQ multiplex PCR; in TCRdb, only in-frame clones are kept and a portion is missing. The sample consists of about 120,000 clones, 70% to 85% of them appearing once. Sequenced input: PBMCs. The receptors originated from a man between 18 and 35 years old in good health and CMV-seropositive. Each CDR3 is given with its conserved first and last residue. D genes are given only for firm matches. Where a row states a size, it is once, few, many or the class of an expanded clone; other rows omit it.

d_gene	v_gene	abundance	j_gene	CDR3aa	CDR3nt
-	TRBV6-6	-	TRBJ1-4	CASSSPRGGGNEKLFF	TGTGCCAGCAGTTCTCCCCGGGGGGGCGGCAATGAAAAACTGTTTTTT
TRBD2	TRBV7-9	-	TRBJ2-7	CASSLGAGGPLDEQYF	TGTGCCAGCAGCTTAGGCGCGGGGGGGCCGTTAGACGAGCAGTACTTC
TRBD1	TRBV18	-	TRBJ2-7	CASSPRQGDEQYF	TGTGCCAGCTCACCCCGACAGGGGGACGAGCAGTACTTC
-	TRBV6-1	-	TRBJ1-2	CASSEVAGIDLSGYGYTF	TGTGCCAGCAGTGAAGTAGCGGGAATAGACCTAAGTGGCTATGGCTACACCTTC
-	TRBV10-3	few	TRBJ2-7	CAISEAQGRNEQYF	TGTGCCATCAGTGAAGCACAGGGGAGGAACGAGCAGTACTTC
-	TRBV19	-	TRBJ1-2	CASSMGPGGVYGYTF	TGTGCCAGTAGTATGGGGCCTGGGGGCGTCTATGGCTACACCTTC
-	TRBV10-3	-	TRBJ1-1	CAISDLDTNTEAFF	TGTGCCATCAGTGACCTTGACACTAACACTGAAGCTTTCTTT
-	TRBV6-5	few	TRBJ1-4	CASSYQVRDNQKLFF	TGTGCCAGCAGTTACCAAGTTCGGGACAACCAAAAACTGTTTTTT
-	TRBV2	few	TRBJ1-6	CASKNLPDNSPLHF	TGTGCCAGCAAGAATCTCCCGGATAATTCACCCCTCCACTTT
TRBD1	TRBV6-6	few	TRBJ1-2	CASGYHPDRDYGYTF	TGTGCCAGCGGGTACCATCCTGACAGGGACTATGGCTACACCTTC
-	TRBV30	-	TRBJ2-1	CAWSFRLEQFF	TGTGCCTGGTCGTTCCGACTTGAGCAGTTCTTC
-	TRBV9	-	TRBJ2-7	CASSVAGGFSSYEQYF	TGTGCCAGCAGCGTAGCGGGTGGCTTCAGCTCCTACGAGCAGTACTTC
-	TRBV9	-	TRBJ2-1	CASSVGELALYEQFF	TGTGCCAGCAGCGTAGGCGAACTAGCTCTCTATGAGCAGTTCTTC
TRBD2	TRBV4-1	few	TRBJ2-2	CASSPTSGDTGELFF	TGCGCCAGCAGCCCGACTAGCGGGGACACCGGGGAGCTGTTTTTT
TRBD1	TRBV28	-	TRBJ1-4	CASSFGTGNEKLFF	TGTGCCAGCAGTTTCGGGACAGGGAATGAAAAACTGTTTTTT
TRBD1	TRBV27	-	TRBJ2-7	CASSLGTGQGYEQYF	TGTGCCAGCAGTTTAGGGACGGGACAGGGGTACGAGCAGTACTTC
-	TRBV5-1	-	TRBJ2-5	CASSGDSGQETQYF	TGCGCCAGCAGCGGTGACAGTGGTCAAGAGACCCAGTACTTC
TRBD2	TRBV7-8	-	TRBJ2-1	CASSLDPGGSFKQFF	TGTGCCAGCAGCTTAGATCCGGGCGGGAGTTTTAAGCAGTTCTTC
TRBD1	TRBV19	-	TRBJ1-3	CASQDRGLSKRNTIYF	TGTGCCAGCCAGGACAGGGGCCTCTCAAAAAGGAACACCATATATTTT
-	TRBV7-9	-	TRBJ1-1	CASSLNGEGEAFF	TGTGCCAGCAGCTTAAACGGAGAGGGTGAAGCTTTCTTT
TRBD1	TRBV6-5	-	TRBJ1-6	CASSRAGGFGSPLHF	TGTGCCAGCAGTCGAGCAGGGGGCTTTGGTTCACCCCTCCACTTT
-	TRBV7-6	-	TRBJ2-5	CASSLAPAGSNQETQYF	TGTGCCAGCAGCTTAGCGCCGGCGGGATCCAACCAAGAGACCCAGTACTTC
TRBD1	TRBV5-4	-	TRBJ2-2	CASSLRDRAHSVPGELFF	TGTGCCAGCAGCCTCCGGGACAGGGCCCACTCGGTTCCGGGGGAGCTGTTTTTT
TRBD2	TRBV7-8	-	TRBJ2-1	CASSFLLAGVGEQFF	TGTGCCAGCAGCTTTTTACTAGCGGGAGTCGGAGAGCAGTTCTTC
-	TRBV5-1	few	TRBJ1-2	CASSLAAGNDYGYTF	TGCGCCAGCAGCTTGGCGGCCGGGAACGACTATGGCTACACCTTC
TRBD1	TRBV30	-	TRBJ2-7	CAWRATGLDYEQYF	TGTGCCTGGAGAGCGACAGGGTTAGACTACGAGCAGTACTTC
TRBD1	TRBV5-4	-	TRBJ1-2	CASRTQGAFGYTF	TGTGCCAGCAGGACACAGGGGGCCTTTGGCTACACCTTC
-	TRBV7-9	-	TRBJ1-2	CASSQGRGTNYGYTF	TGTGCCAGCAGCCAGGGTCGGGGGACTAACTATGGCTACACCTTC
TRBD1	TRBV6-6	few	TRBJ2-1	CASSKGQGDYNEQFF	TGTGCCAGCAGTAAGGGACAGGGCGATTACAATGAGCAGTTCTTC
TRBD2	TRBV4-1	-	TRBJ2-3	CASSPLAGLPDTQYF	TGCGCCAGCAGCCCACTAGCGGGGTTACCAGATACGCAGTATTTT
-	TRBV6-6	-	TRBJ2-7	CASSPARGGDEQYF	TGTGCCAGCAGCCCAGCAAGGGGTGGTGACGAGCAGTACTTC
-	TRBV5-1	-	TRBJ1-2	CASSLPGMAYGYTF	TGCGCCAGCAGCTTGCCGGGGATGGCGTATGGCTACACCTTC
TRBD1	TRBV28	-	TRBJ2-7	CALRGKSYEQYF	TGTGCCCTCAGGGGGAAATCCTACGAGCAGTACTTC
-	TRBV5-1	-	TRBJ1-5	CASSLLGSTNQPQHF	TGCGCCAGCAGCTTGTTGGGCAGTACCAATCAGCCCCAGCATTTT
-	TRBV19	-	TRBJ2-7	CASSIEAGYYEQYF	TGTGCCAGTAGTATAGAGGCAGGGTACTACGAGCAGTACTTC
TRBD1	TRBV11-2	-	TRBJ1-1	CASSLVAGTGMGNTEAFF	TGTGCCAGCAGCTTAGTGGCCGGGACAGGCATGGGGAACACTGAAGCTTTCTTT
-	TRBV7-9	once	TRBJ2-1	CASSLVRYEQFF	TGTGCCAGCAGCTTAGTTAGATACGAGCAGTTCTTC
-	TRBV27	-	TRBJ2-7	CASSLGQGAYEQYF	TGTGCCAGCAGTCTCGGACAAGGAGCCTACGAGCAGTACTTC
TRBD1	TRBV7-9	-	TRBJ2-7	CAGGTGGRYEQYF	TGTGCCGGCGGGACAGGGGGCAGGTACGAGCAGTACTTC
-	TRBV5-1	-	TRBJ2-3	CASSLRRDKVDTQYF	TGCGCCAGCAGCTTGAGACGGGACAAGGTAGATACGCAGTATTTT
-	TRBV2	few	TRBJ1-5	CASRGEGQPQHF	TGTGCCAGCAGAGGAGAGGGCCAGCCCCAGCATTTT
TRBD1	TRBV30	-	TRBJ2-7	CAWHPLGVNRGSSEQYF	TGTGCCTGGCATCCCCTGGGCGTAAACAGGGGGTCCTCCGAGCAGTACTTC
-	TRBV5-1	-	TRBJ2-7	CASSSAAYEQYF	TGCGCCAGCAGCTCGGCGGCTTACGAGCAGTACTTC
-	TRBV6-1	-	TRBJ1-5	CASSEIPDPGLKKPQHF	TGTGCCAGCAGTGAGATTCCTGATCCGGGACTGAAAAAGCCCCAGCATTTT
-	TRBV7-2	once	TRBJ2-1	CASPRPRRLNEQFF	TGTGCCAGCCCCCGACCCCGGCGACTTAATGAGCAGTTCTTC
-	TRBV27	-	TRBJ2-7	CASSSDTVEQYF	TGTGCCAGCAGTTCAGACACGGTCGAGCAGTACTTC
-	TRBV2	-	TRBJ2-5	CASSVAFYGETQYF	TGTGCCAGCAGTGTAGCATTCTACGGAGAGACCCAGTACTTC
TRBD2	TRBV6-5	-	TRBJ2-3	CASSDVGGGDTQYF	TGTGCCAGCAGTGACGTTGGGGGGGGAGATACGCAGTATTTT
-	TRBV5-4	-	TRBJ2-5	CASTRGVRGGFQEAQYF	TGTGCCAGCACCCGTGGGGTTAGGGGGGGCTTCCAAGAGGCCCAGTACTTC
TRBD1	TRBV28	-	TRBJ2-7	CASSSTGGLFYEQYF	TGTGCCAGCAGTTCCACAGGGGGCCTGTTTTACGAGCAGTACTTC
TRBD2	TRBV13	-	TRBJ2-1	CASSSLAGGANEQFF	TGTGCCAGCAGCTCGCTAGCGGGGGGCGCCAATGAGCAGTTCTTC
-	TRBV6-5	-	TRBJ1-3	CASSYGGAAGNTIYF	TGTGCCAGCAGTTACGGGGGGGCGGCTGGAAACACCATATATTTT
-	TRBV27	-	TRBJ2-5	CASRNDFQETQYF	TGTGCCAGCAGGAACGACTTTCAAGAGACCCAGTACTTC
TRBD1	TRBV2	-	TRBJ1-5	CASSPGTGGSQPQHF	TGTGCCAGCAGCCCCGGGACAGGGGGCTCTCAGCCCCAGCATTTT
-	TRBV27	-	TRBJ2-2	CASSLDIPNTGELFF	TGTGCCAGCAGTTTAGACATTCCGAACACCGGGGAGCTGTTTTTT
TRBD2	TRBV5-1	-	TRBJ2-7	CASSPRGTSVSYEQYF	TGCGCCAGCAGCCCCCGAGGGACTAGCGTCTCCTACGAGCAGTACTTC
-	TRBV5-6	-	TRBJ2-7	CASSLVQNYEQYF	TGTGCCAGCAGCTTGGTACAGAACTACGAGCAGTACTTC